The clone carrying this TCR beta chain has a handful of counts. Trimming removed 6 bases from V and 9 bases from J; junction bases left unmatched: 9. The germline gives CDR1 SGHTA, CDR2 FQGTGA. The CDR3 extends over 15 amino acids. The sample belongs to a study of blood T cell repertoires in COVID-19. About the research overall: Researchers got acute and convalescent COVID-19 samples from the United States, Italy and Spain. PBMCs, B-cell-depleted T cells, or T cells were the source of the cDNA or gDNA that made up the material.

As processed by the authors: How many nucleated cells were present was estimated from reference gene primer amplification. The data were produced by immunoSEQ multiplex PCR, yet TCRdb's version contains in-frame clones alone and is incomplete. V, J and clone size were drawn from that table, and D and trimming were deduced from the DNA. Of about 120,000 clones listed, 85% to 90% are singletons. This clonotype was sampled from a man between 65 and 85 years old who had recovered from COVID-19. Material for sequencing was peripheral blood. V and J are TRBV7-3 and TRBJ1-6; 9 nucleotides align to TRBD1. The CDR3 nucleotides read TGTGCCAGCAGTAGAACAGGGGGCGCCGTTTCACCCCTCCACTTT. This translates into CASSRTGGAVSPLHF.